This TCR beta chain was identified during a study of T cell responses to AZD1222 COVID-19 vaccine. Clones were read by immunoSEQ multiplex PCR, and TCRdb kept only the in-frame ones, dropping some. This table holds around 180,000 clones, around 94% found once. The CDR3 runs to 18 residues. This specimen was peripheral blood, taken on day 0 of AZD1222 vaccination. This rearrangement joins TRBV21-1 to TRBJ2-5; the table's TRBD2 call for D was not verified on the DNA. TRBV21-1 is a recognized pseudogene. The receptor's source is an adult in good health. The CDR3 DNA follows: TGTGCCAGCAGCAAAGCCGATTTACTAGCGGGAGTAGCAGAGACCCAGTACTTC. It translates to CASSKADLLAGVAETQYF.